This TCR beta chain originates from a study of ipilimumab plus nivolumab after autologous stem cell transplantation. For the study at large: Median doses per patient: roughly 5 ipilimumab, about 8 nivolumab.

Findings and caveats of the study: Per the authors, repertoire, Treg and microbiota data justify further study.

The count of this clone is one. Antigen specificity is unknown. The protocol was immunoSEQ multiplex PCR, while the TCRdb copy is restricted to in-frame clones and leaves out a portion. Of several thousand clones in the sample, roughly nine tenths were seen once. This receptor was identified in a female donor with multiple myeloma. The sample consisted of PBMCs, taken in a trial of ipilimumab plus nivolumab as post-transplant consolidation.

For the CDR3, the DNA is TGTGCCAGCAGTGCTAGCTTAATCGTAGCGGATACGCAGTATTTT. This encodes CASSASLIVADTQYF. The chain links TRBV6-5 to TRBJ2-3, with D tentatively TRBD2 (5 bases). The CDR3 extends over 15 amino acids. Germline assignment: CDR1 MNHEY and CDR2 SVGAGI. Trimming took 5 bases from V and 6 from J, leaving 18 bases between them.